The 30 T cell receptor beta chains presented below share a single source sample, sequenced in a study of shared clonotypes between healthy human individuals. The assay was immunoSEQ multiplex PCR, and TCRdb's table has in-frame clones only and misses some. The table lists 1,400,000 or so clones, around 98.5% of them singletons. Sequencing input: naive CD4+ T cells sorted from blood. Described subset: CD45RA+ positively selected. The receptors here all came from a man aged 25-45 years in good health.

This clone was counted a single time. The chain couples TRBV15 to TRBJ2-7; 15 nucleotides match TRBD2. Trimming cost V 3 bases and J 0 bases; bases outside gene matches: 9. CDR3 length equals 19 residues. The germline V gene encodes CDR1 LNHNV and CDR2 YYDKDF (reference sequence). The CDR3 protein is CATSSPPGLAGGNSYEQYF. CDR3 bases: TGTGCCACCAGCAGTCCTCCGGGACTAGCGGGAGGTAACTCCTACGAGCAGTACTTC. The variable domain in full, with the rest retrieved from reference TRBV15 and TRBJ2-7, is DAMVIQNPRYQVTQFGKPVTLSCSQTLNHNVMYWYQQKSSQAPKLLFHYYDKDFNNEADTPDNFQSRRPNTSFCFLDIRSPGLGDTAMYLCATSSPPGLAGGNSYEQYFGPGTRLTVT.

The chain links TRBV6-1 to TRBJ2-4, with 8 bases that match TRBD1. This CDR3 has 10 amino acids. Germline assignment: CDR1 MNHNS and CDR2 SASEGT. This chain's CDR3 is CACGQGFQYF. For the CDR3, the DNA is TGTGCATGCGGACAGGGATTTCAGTACTTC.

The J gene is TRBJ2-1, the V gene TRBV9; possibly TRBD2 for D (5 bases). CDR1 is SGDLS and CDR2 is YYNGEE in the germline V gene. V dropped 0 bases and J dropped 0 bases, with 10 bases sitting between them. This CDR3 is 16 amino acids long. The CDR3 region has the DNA TGTGCCAGCAGCGTAGTCGTGGGAGTCTCCTACAATGAGCAGTTCTTC. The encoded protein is CASSVVVGVSYNEQFF. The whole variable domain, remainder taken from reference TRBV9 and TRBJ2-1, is DSGVTQTPKHLITATGQRVTLRCSPRSGDLSVYWYQQSLDQGLQFLIQYYNGEERAKGNILERFSAQQFPDLHSELNLSSLELGDSALYFCASSVVVGVSYNEQFFGPGTRLTVL.

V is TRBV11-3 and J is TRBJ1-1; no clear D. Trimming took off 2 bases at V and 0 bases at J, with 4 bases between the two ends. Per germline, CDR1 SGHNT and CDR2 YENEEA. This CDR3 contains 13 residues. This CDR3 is CASSLQVNTEAFF. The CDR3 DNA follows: TGTGCCAGCAGCTTACAAGTGAACACTGAAGCTTTCTTT.

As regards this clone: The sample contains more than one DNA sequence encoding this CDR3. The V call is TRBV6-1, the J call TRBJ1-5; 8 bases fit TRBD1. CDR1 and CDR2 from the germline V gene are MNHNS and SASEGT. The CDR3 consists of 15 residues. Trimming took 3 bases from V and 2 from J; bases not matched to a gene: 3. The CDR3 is CASSEAGGGNQPQHF. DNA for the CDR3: TGTGCCAGCAGTGAGGCAGGGGGCGGCAATCAGCCCCAGCATTTT.

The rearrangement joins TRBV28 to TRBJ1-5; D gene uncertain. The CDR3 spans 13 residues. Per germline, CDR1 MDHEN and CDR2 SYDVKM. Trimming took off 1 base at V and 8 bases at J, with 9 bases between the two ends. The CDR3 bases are TGTGCCAGCAGTTTATCTCGGTGGGAGCCCCAGCATTTT. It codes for CASSLSRWEPQHF.

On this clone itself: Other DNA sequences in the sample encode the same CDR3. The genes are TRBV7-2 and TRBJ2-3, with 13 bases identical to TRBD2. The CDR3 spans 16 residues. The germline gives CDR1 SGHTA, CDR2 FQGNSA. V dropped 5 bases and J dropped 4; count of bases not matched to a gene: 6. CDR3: CASSTGTSGNSDTQYF. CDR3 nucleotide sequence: TGTGCCAGCAGCACCGGGACTAGCGGGAACTCAGATACGCAGTATTTT.

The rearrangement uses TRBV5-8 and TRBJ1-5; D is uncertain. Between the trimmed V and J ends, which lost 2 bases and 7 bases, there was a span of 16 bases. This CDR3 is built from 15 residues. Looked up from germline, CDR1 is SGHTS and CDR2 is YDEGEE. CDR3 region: CASSLPRRLLQPQHF. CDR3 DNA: TGTGCCAGCAGCTTACCCCGGAGACTACTGCAGCCCCAGCATTTT.

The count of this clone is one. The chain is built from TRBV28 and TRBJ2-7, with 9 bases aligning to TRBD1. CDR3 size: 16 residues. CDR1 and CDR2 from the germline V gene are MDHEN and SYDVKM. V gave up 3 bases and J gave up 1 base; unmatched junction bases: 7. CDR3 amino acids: CASSFRDRVGSYEQYF. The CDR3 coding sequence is TGTGCCAGCAGTTTCAGGGACAGGGTGGGATCCTACGAGCAGTACTTC.

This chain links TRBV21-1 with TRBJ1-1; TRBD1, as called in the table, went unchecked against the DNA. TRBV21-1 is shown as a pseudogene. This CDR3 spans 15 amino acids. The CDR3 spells CATSLDRPSNTEAFF. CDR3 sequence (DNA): TGTGCCACCTCCCTAGACAGGCCCTCCAACACTGAAGCTTTCTTT.

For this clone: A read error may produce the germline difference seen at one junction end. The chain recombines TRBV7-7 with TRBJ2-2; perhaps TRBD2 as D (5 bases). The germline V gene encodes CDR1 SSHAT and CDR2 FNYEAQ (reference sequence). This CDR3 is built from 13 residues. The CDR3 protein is CASSSTRTGELFF. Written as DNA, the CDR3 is TGTGCTAGCAGCTCAACTAGAACCGGGGAGCTGTTTTTT. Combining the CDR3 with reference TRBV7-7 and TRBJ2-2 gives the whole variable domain GAGVSQSPRYKVTKRGQDVTLRCDPISSHATLYWYQQALGQGPEFLTYFNYEAQPDKSGLPSDRFSAERPEGSISTLTIQRTEQRDSAMYRCASSSTRTGELFFGEGSRLTVL.

CDR3 DNA: TGTGCCAGCACCCGAGCGGGAGGTTTGTCCGGAGGCAATGAGCAGTTCTTC. Protein: CASTRAGGLSGGNEQFF. The chain uses TRBV2 and TRBJ2-1; 9 positions match TRBD2. The CDR3 has 17 residues. V gave up 7 bases and J gave up 6 bases; unmatched junction bases: 16. Germline CDR1 reads SNHLY; CDR2 reads FYNNEI.

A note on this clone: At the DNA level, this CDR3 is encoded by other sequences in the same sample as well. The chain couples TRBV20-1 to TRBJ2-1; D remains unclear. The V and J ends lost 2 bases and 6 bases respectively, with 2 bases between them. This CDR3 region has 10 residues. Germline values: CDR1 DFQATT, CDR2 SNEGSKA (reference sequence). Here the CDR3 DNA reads TGCAGTGCTAGATCCAATGAGCAGTTCTTC. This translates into CSARSNEQFF.

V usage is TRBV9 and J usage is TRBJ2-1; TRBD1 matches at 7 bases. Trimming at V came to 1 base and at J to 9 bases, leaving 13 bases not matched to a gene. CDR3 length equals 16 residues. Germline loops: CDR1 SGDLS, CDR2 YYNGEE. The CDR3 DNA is TGTGCCAGCAGCGTATTTTCGAGGGGACAGAGAGTTGAGCAGTTCTTC. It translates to CASSVFSRGQRVEQFF.

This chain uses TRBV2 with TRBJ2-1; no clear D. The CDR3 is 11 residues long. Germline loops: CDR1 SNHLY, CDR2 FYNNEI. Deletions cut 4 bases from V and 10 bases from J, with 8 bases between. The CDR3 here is CASSVLEEQFF. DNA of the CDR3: TGTGCCAGCAGTGTCCTCGAGGAGCAGTTCTTC.

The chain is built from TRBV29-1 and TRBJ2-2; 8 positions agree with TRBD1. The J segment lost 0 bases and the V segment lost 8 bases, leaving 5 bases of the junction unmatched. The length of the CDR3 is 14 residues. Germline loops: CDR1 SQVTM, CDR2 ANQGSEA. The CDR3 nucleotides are TGCAGCTTCAGGGGGCTGCCGAACACCGGGGAGCTGTTTTTT. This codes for CSFRGLPNTGELFF.

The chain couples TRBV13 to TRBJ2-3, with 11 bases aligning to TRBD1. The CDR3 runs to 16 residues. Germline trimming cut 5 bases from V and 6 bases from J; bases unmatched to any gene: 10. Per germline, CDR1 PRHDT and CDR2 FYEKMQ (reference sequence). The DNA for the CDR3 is TGTGCCAGCAGCACCCCGGGACAGGGGGTTTCGGATACGCAGTATTTT. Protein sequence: CASSTPGQGVSDTQYF. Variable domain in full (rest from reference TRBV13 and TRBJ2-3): AAGVIQSPRHLIKEKRETATLKCYPIPRHDTVYWYQQGPGQDPQFLISFYEKMQSDKGSIPDRFSAQQFSDYHSELNMSSLELGDSALYFCASSTPGQGVSDTQYFGPGTRLTVL.

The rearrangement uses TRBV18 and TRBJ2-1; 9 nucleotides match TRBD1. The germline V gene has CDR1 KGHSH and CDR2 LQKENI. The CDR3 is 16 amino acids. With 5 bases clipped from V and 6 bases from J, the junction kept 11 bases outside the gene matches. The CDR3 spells CASSASRDRVINEQFF. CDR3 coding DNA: TGTGCCAGCTCAGCCTCCCGGGACAGGGTGATCAATGAGCAGTTCTTC. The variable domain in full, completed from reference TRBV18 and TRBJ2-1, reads NAGVMQNPRHLVRRRGQEARLRCSPMKGHSHVYWYRQLPEEGLKFMVYLQKENIIDESGMPKERFSAEFPKEGPSILRIQQVVRGDSAAYFCASSASRDRVINEQFFGPGTRLTVL.

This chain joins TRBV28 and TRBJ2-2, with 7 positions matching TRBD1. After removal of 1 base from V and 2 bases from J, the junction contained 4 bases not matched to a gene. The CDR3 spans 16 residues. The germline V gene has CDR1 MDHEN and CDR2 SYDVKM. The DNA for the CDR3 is TGTGCCAGCAGTTTATCCTACAGGGGAAACACCGGGGAGCTGTTTTTT. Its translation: CASSLSYRGNTGELFF.

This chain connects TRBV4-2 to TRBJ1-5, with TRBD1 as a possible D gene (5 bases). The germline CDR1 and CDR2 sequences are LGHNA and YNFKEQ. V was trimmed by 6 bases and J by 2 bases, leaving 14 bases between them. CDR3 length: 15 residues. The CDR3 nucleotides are TGTGCCAGCAGTTTGGGAGGGGTTGGCAATCAGCCCCAGCATTTT. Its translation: CASSLGGVGNQPQHF.

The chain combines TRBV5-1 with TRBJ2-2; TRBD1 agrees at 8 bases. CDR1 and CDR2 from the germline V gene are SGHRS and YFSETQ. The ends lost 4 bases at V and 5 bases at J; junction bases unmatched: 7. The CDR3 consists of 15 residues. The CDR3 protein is CASSRGQVLTGELFF. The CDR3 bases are TGCGCCAGCAGCCGGGGACAGGTATTAACCGGGGAGCTGTTTTTT. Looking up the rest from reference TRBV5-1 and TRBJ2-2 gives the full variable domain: KAGVTQTPRYLIKTRGQQVTLSCSPISGHRSVSWYQQTPGQGLQFLFEYFSETQRNKGNFPGRFSGRQFSNSRSEMNVSTLELGDSALYLCASSRGQVLTGELFFGEGSRLTVL.

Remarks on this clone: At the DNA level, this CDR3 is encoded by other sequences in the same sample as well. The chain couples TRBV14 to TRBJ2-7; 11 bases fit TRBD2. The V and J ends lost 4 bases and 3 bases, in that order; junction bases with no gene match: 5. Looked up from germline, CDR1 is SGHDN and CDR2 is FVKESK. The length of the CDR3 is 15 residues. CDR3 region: CASSRGLAGLYEQYF. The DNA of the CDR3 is TGTGCCAGCAGCCGCGGACTAGCGGGCCTCTACGAGCAGTACTTC.

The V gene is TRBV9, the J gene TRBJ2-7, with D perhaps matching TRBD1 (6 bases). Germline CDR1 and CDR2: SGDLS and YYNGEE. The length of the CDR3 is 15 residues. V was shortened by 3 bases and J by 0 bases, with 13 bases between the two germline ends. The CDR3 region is CASSESQGSSYEQYF. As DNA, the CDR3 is TGTGCCAGCAGCGAGTCACAGGGATCCTCCTACGAGCAGTACTTC.

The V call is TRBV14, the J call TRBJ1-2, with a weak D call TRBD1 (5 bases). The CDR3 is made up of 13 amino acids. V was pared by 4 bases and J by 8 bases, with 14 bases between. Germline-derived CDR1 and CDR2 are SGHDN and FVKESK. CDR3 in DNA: TGTGCCAGCAGCCCCGCACGGGGCCTGGGCTACACCTTC. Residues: CASSPARGLGYTF.

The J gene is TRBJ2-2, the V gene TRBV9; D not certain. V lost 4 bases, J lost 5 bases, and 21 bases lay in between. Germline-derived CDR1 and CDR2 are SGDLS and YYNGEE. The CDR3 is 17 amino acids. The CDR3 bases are TGTGCCAGCAGCTCAAAATTCATAGCAGCTAGGACCGGGGAGCTGTTTTTT. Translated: CASSSKFIAARTGELFF.

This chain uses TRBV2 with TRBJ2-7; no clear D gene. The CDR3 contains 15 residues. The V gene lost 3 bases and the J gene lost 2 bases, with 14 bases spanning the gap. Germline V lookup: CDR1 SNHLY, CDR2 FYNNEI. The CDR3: CASSDEATVAYEQYF. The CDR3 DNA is TGTGCCAGCAGTGACGAAGCGACGGTCGCCTACGAGCAGTACTTC.

The CDR3: CAISESGDAGELFF. CDR3 DNA: TGTGCCATCAGTGAGTCGGGCGATGCCGGGGAGCTGTTTTTT. The chain combines TRBV10-3 with TRBJ2-2; D gene uncertain. The CDR3 has 14 amino acids. Trimming cost V 0 bases and J 6 bases, with 8 bases left between them. CDR1 is ENHRY, CDR2 SYGVKD, per germline.

The CDR3 region is CASSFRTVGGELFF. The CDR3 DNA sequence: TGTGCCAGCAGCTTTCGGACAGTCGGCGGGGAGCTGTTTTTT. This chain connects TRBV7-9 to TRBJ2-2; the D gene is possibly TRBD1 (6 bases). Germline lookup yields CDR1 SEHNR and CDR2 FQNEAQ (reference sequence). V was trimmed by 3 bases and J by 7 bases, leaving 12 bases between them. The CDR3 has 14 residues.

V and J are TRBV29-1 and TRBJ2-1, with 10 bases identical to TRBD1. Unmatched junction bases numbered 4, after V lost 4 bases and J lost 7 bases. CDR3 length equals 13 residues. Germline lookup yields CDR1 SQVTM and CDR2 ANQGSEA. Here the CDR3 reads CSVVGQGVNEQFF. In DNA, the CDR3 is TGCAGCGTTGTAGGACAGGGGGTTAATGAGCAGTTCTTC.

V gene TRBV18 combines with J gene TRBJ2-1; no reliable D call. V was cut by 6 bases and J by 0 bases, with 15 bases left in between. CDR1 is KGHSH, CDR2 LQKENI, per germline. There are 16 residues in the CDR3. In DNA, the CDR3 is TGTGCCAGCTCCCAAGACCAGCGAAACTCCTACAATGAGCAGTTCTTC. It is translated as CASSQDQRNSYNEQFF.